The clone carrying this T cell receptor beta chain was counted at least ten times. Its antigen is as yet unknown. These data come from a study of T cells in Graves' hyperthyroidism and ophthalmopathy. About the study: At the time of initial diagnosis and before any treatment, peripheral blood was collected. General study points: Using 13 V-J features, a model discriminated ophthalmopathy from stable hyperthyroidism. Ophthalmopathy prediction by the model preceded onset by a median about 6 months.

The CDR3 has 15 residues. V was trimmed by 2 bases and J by 8 bases, leaving 16 bases between them. Per germline, CDR1 MNHNS and CDR2 SASEGT. TCR beta CDR3 sequences were amplified from RNA transcripts. In the first-round RT-PCR of the TCR CDR3, the HTBI primer set was used. TCRdb reprocessed the multiplex PCR reads with MiXCR, giving one entry per CDR3 protein. Here the sample spans around 530,000 distinct CDR3 sequences, roughly 15% being singletons. The sequencing input was blood. The origin of this receptor is a woman aged 18-35 years with Graves' ophthalmopathy. The chain carries TRBV6-1 and TRBJ2-1, with D possibly TRBD2 on 6 matching bases. The chain's CDR3 is CASSELGGTVDEQFF. The CDR3 coding sequence is TGTGCCAGCAGTGAATTAGGCGGGACGGTGGATGAGCAGTTCTTC.